This T cell receptor beta chain was documented in a study of T cells after yellow fever vaccination. Overall study results and limits: A faster peak, day 5 versus 15, was reached by the weaker secondary response. The study re-detected most primary-vaccination clones after the booster (about 96% CD4, 88% CD8). Some clonotypes, a small share, were shared between CD4 and CD8 compartments.

TCRdb called the 5' RACE reads again in MiXCR, with one record for every CDR3 protein. The data show 400,000 to 650,000 distinct CDR3 sequences, with just over 20% seen just once and approximately 16% held by the top ten. The germline gives CDR1 MNHEY, CDR2 SMNVEV (reference sequence). The CDR3 is 14 amino acids. V shed 2 bases and J shed 5 bases, with 13 bases lying between them. Notes on this clonotype: Its antigen is unidentified.

Specimen: PBMCs, collected about 20 days after the first yellow fever vaccination. This sequence joins TRBV27 and TRBJ2-7; maybe TRBD2 (5 bases). The TCR sequence derives from a man aged 18 to 35 who received the YFV17D yellow fever vaccine. The CDR3 DNA sequence: TGTGCCAGCAGTTTAGGTGCGTGGACTCACGAGCAGTACTTC. Its translation: CASSLGAWTHEQYF.